One and the same sample provided the 12 T cell receptor beta chains below, sequenced in a study of blood T cell repertoires in COVID-19. Sequenced by immunoSEQ multiplex PCR; TCRdb stores in-frame clones only, minus some. The sample lists roughly 250,000 clones, approximately 88% occurring once. The sample comprised PBMCs or T cells enriched from blood (not recorded which). The receptor source for this set is a woman in her thirties or forties with acute COVID-19.

The V call is TRBV4-3, the J call TRBJ1-2; 7 nucleotides line up with TRBD1. From germline, CDR1 is LGHNA and CDR2 YSLEER. V trimming: 0 bases; J trimming: 3 bases; junction bases outside the gene matches: 10. The CDR3 consists of 17 residues. This chain's CDR3 is CASSQEARGGGYYGYTF. As DNA, the CDR3 is TGCGCCAGCAGCCAAGAGGCGAGAGGGGGCGGTTACTATGGCTACACCTTC.

This clone appeared once. J is TRBJ1-6 and V is TRBV19; D gene ambiguous. Between the trimmed V and J ends, which lost 6 bases and 9 bases, there was a span of 18 bases. The germline CDR1 and CDR2 sequences are LNHDA and SQIVND (reference sequence). The CDR3 length is 15 residues. The CDR3 coding sequence is TGTGCCAGTAGCCCGGGAGTCGAGCTGGGTTCACCCCTCCACTTT. Protein sequence: CASSPGVELGSPLHF.

The chain links TRBV6-5 to TRBJ2-7; D unresolved. Per the germline V gene, CDR1 is MNHEY and CDR2 is SVGAGI. CDR3 size: 15 residues. The ends were cut back, 0 bases at V and 2 bases at J, with 11 bases in the middle. The CDR3 DNA reads TGTGCCAGCAGTTACTCGGCAGCTAGTCCCTACGAGCAGTACGTC. This codes for CASSYSAASPYEQYV.

V is TRBV4-3 and J is TRBJ1-6, with TRBD1 matching 7 bases. The CDR3 is made up of 15 amino acids. V shed 2 bases, J shed 6 bases, and the junction held 4 bases outside the gene matches. Germline loops: CDR1 LGHNA, CDR2 YSLEER. CDR3 DNA sequence: TGCGCCAGCAGCCAAACCTGGGACAGTAATTCACCCCTCCACTTT. Translation gives CASSQTWDSNSPLHF.

The chain has TRBV24-1 and TRBJ2-1; TRBD1 might be the D (6 bases). The CDR3 totals 14 residues. CDR1 is KGHDR and CDR2 is SFDVKD in the germline V gene. With 4 bases removed from V and 12 bases from J, the gap between germline ends came to 18 bases. The chain's CDR3 is CATSDPVQPQGQFF. The DNA for the CDR3 is TGTGCCACCAGTGACCCCGTACAACCACAGGGGCAGTTCTTC.

The V gene is TRBV28, the J gene TRBJ2-5; 7 bases map to TRBD1. The CDR3 loop spans 12 amino acids. Germline V lookup: CDR1 MDHEN, CDR2 SYDVKM. The V and J ends lost 6 bases and 2 bases, in that order; junction bases with no gene match: 0. The CDR3, as DNA: TGTGCCAGCAGGGGACAGCAAGAGACCCAGTACTTC. It is translated as CASRGQQETQYF.

This chain links TRBV4-1 with TRBJ1-2; D might be TRBD1 (5 bases). The CDR3 consists of 16 residues. Germline assignment: CDR1 MGHRA and CDR2 YSYEKL. V was pared by 3 bases and J by 1 base, with 15 bases between. CDR3 nucleotide sequence: TGCGCCAGCAGCCACAATGACAGAGTAGATAACTATGGCTACACCTTC. It is translated as CASSHNDRVDNYGYTF.

The chain links TRBV3-1 (or the pseudogene TRBV3-2) to TRBJ1-6, with D tentatively TRBD1 (5 bases). Germline values: CDR1 LGHDT, CDR2 YNNKEL (reference sequence). V lost 3 bases and J 0 bases, leaving 15 bases between the germline ends. The CDR3 is made up of 18 amino acids. The CDR3 nucleotides are TGTGCCAGCAGCCATCTTAACAGGCAAACCTCCTATAATTCACCCCTCCACTTT. Translation: CASSHLNRQTSYNSPLHF.

The genes are TRBV19 and TRBJ1-1; 11 nucleotides agree with TRBD1. Germline lookup yields CDR1 LNHDA and CDR2 SQIVND (reference sequence). There are 15 residues in the CDR3. V was pared by 4 bases and J by 3 bases, with 4 bases of the junction left unmatched. The CDR3 spells CASSSGQGAYTEAFF. Here the CDR3 DNA reads TGTGCCAGTAGTAGCGGACAGGGGGCGTACACTGAAGCTTTCTTT.

This chain joins TRBV14 and TRBJ1-3; 8 bases line up with TRBD1. CDR3 length equals 15 residues. CDR1 SGHDN and CDR2 FVKESK come from the germline V gene. With 4 bases clipped from V and 3 bases from J, the junction kept 5 bases outside the gene matches. The CDR3 nucleotides read TGTGCCAGCAGCCCCCGCAGGGGGCTTGGAAACACCATATATTTT. This codes for CASSPRRGLGNTIYF. Full variable domain (remainder filled in from reference TRBV14 and TRBJ1-3): EAGVTQFPSHSVIEKGQTVTLRCDPISGHDNLYWYRRVMGKEIKFLLHFVKESKQDESGMPNNRFLAERTGGTYSTLKVQPAELEDSGVYFCASSPRRGLGNTIYFGEGSWLTVV.

The chain couples TRBV30 to TRBJ2-1, with a tentative D call TRBD1 (6 bases). CDR3 length: 13 amino acids. Between the trimmed V and J ends, which lost 4 bases and 8 bases, there was a span of 15 bases. Germline V gene data show CDR1 as GTSNPN and CDR2 as SVGIG (reference sequence). The DNA for the CDR3 is TGTGCCTGGACCTTTAAAGGGGGAGATGAGCAGTTCTTC. This encodes CAWTFKGGDEQFF.

The V and J genes are TRBV4-2 and TRBJ1-5; tentative D call: TRBD1 (6 bases). Germline assignment: CDR1 LGHNA and CDR2 YNFKEQ. The CDR3 consists of 16 residues. V shed 2 bases and J shed 0 bases, with 11 bases lying between them. This CDR3 reads CASSQPGTHSNQPQHF. The CDR3, as DNA: TGTGCCAGCAGCCAACCCGGGACACATAGCAATCAGCCCCAGCATTTT.